This T cell receptor (beta chain) was profiled in a study of shared clonotypes between healthy human individuals. Generated by immunoSEQ multiplex PCR, the TCRdb table keeps only in-frame clones and is missing some. The sample comprises roughly 2.5 million clones, roughly 92% of which are singletons, and 0.13% to 0.15% rests with the top ten. Of note for this clone: Its antigen is unknown.

Study-level points and caveats: Rarefaction exposed incomplete sorted-subset sequencing despite large depth. Researchers sampled blood only, noting tissue repertoires likely differ. Unshared clonotypes carried lower generation probabilities than those common to all four donors.

V lost 2 bases and J 0 bases, leaving 11 bases between the germline ends. The germline CDR1 and CDR2 sequences are SGHTA and FQGNSA. This CDR3 comprises 16 residues. The V call is TRBV7-2, the J call TRBJ1-3; D is unclear. The sequence was obtained from a man aged 18 to 29 in good health. Sequenced: naive CD4+ T cells sorted from blood. Subset reported: CD45RA+ positively selected. Here the CDR3 DNA reads TGTGCCAGCAGCTTATCCGGGGTTGGCTCTGGAAACACCATATATTTT. It is translated as CASSLSGVGSGNTIYF. The whole variable domain, filled in from reference TRBV7-2 and TRBJ1-3, reads GAGVSQSPSNKVTEKGKDVELRCDPISGHTALYWYRQSLGQGLEFLIYFQGNSAPDKSGLPSDRFSAERTGGSVSTLTIQRTQQEDSAVYLCASSLSGVGSGNTIYFGEGSWLTVV.